These 24 T cell receptor beta chains originate from one sample sequenced in a study of early T cells in non-severe SARS-CoV-2 infection. TCRdb independently ran MiXCR on the 5' RACE reads; one entry per CDR3 protein. Of over 80,000 distinct CDR3 sequences listed, 13% to 15% were seen once; the top ten hold around 9.9%. The sequenced sample was whole blood. The receptor set was obtained from an adult who was a healthcare worker with PCR-confirmed SARS-CoV-2 infection or an uninfected control (not recorded which).

In its sample, this clonotype was seen many times. This chain's CDR3 is CASSLTQLSNYGYTF. The DNA of the CDR3 is TGTGCCAGCAGTCTCACACAGCTCTCTAACTATGGCTACACCTTC. The V and J genes are TRBV6-1 and TRBJ1-2; D ambiguous. The CDR3 loop spans 15 amino acids. The germline V gene has CDR1 MNHNS and CDR2 SASEGT. V was cut by 5 bases and J by 0 bases, with 13 bases left in between.

This rearrangement joins TRBV5-1 to TRBJ1-5; D unresolved. Germline-derived CDR1 and CDR2 are SGHRS and YFSETQ. The CDR3 has 13 amino acids. The V and J ends lost 0 bases and 8 bases respectively, with 9 bases between them. The CDR3 spells CASSLGSLEPQHF. The CDR3 region has the DNA TGCGCCAGCAGCTTGGGCTCGTTAGAGCCCCAGCATTTT. The variable domain in full, with the rest retrieved from reference TRBV5-1 and TRBJ1-5, is KAGVTQTPRYLIKTRGQQVTLSCSPISGHRSVSWYQQTPGQGLQFLFEYFSETQRNKGNFPGRFSGRQFSNSRSEMNVSTLELGDSALYLCASSLGSLEPQHFGDGTRLSIL.

Ten or more counts support this clonotype. The J gene is TRBJ2-3, the V gene TRBV27; possibly TRBD1 for D (5 bases). CDR1 is MNHEY and CDR2 is SMNVEV in the germline V gene (reference sequence). This CDR3 spans 13 amino acids. V was trimmed by 6 bases and J by 3 bases, leaving 10 bases between them. CDR3 region: CASSLRGTDTQYF. CDR3 in DNA: TGTGCCAGCAGCCTTAGGGGTACAGATACGCAGTATTTT.

The V gene is TRBV6-5, the J gene TRBJ2-7; 8 positions agree with TRBD1. Trimming cost V 5 bases and J 3 bases; bases outside gene matches: 3. Germline-derived CDR1 and CDR2 are MNHEY and SVGAGI. The CDR3 consists of 13 residues. CDR3 DNA sequence: TGTGCCAGCAGTCGGACAGGGCTCTACGAGCAGTACTTC. Translated: CASSRTGLYEQYF.

The rearrangement uses TRBV7-6 and TRBJ2-5, with D unresolved. Looked up from germline, CDR1 is SGHVS and CDR2 is FNYEAQ. V gave up 2 bases and J gave up 4 bases, with 8 bases separating them. This CDR3 comprises 13 residues. In nucleotides, the CDR3 is TGTGCCAGCAGCTTAAGTCATCGAGAGACCCAGTACTTC. It is translated as CASSLSHRETQYF.

This clonotype was counted a few times. The V gene is TRBV7-3, the J gene TRBJ2-2; tentative D call: TRBD2 (6 bases). The V end was cut by 1 base, the J end by 2 bases, with 11 bases between. Germline CDR1 and CDR2: SGHTA and FQGTGA. The CDR3 is 16 residues long. The CDR3 DNA reads TGTGCCAGCAGCTTAATGGGAGGAGCTAACACCGGGGAGCTGTTTTTT. It translates to CASSLMGGANTGELFF. Complete variable domain (other parts from reference TRBV7-3 and TRBJ2-2): GAGVSQTPSNKVTEKGKYVELRCDPISGHTALYWYRQSLGQGPEFLIYFQGTGAADDSGLPNDRFFAVRPEGSVSTLKIQRTERGDSAVYLCASSLMGGANTGELFFGEGSRLTVL.

This clonotype was counted at least ten times. J is TRBJ1-1 and V is TRBV30; no definite D call. This CDR3 comprises 11 residues. Germline CDR1 and CDR2: GTSNPN and SVGIG (reference sequence). V gave up 3 bases and J gave up 1 base, with 3 bases separating them. The CDR3 sequence is CAWRQNTEAFF. CDR3 sequence (DNA): TGTGCCTGGAGACAGAACACTGAAGCTTTCTTT.

The chain recombines TRBV10-3 with TRBJ1-6, with D unclear. This CDR3 region has 14 residues. In germline, CDR1 is ENHRY, CDR2 SYGVKD. Trimming cost V 5 bases and J 7 bases, with 12 bases left between them. The DNA of the CDR3 is TGTGCCATCAGTCTCCTTTCGACGAATTCACCCCTCCACTTT. This codes for CAISLLSTNSPLHF.

This clonotype has a count of ten or more. Here the CDR3 reads CSARDGGAGETQYF. The CDR3 DNA reads TGCAGTGCTAGAGACGGTGGGGCCGGAGAGACCCAGTACTTC. The chain joins TRBV20-1 to TRBJ2-5; D might be TRBD1 (5 bases). This CDR3 is built from 14 residues. Between the trimmed V and J ends, which lost 0 bases and 4 bases, there was a span of 12 bases. Germline-derived CDR1 and CDR2 are DFQATT and SNEGSKA (reference sequence).

This clonotype has at least ten counts. The rearrangement joins TRBV11-2 to TRBJ1-2; 9 nucleotides align to TRBD1. V gave up 0 bases and J gave up 8 bases; unmatched junction bases: 4. This CDR3 is built from 14 residues. Per germline, CDR1 SGHAT and CDR2 FQNNGV. The CDR3 sequence: CASSLERTGEGYTF. In nucleotides, the CDR3 is TGTGCCAGCAGCTTAGAAAGGACAGGGGAAGGCTACACCTTC.

The J gene is TRBJ2-3, the V gene TRBV3-1; D is tentatively TRBD1 or TRBD2 (5 bases each). Germline V lookup: CDR1 LGHDT, CDR2 YNNKEL (reference sequence). V shed 4 bases and J shed 2 bases, with 16 bases lying between them. CDR3 size: 16 residues. The CDR3 reads CASSPDTRSYTDTQYF. The DNA for the CDR3 is TGTGCCAGCAGCCCGGACACTAGATCATACACAGATACGCAGTATTTT.

The CDR3 is CASAQQGRRDTQYF. The CDR3 nucleotides read TGTGCCAGCGCTCAACAGGGGAGAAGAGATACGCAGTATTTT. The chain uses TRBV3-1 and TRBJ2-3, with TRBD1 matching over 7 bases. The trim removed 8 bases at V and 5 bases at J, leaving 10 bases unmatched. The CDR3 has 14 residues. CDR1 and CDR2 (germline): LGHDT, YNNKEL (reference sequence).

This clonotype was picked up many times. The rearrangement uses TRBV5-4 and TRBJ1-2, with TRBD1 matching 7 bases. With 6 bases clipped from V and 6 bases from J, the junction kept 17 bases outside the gene matches. CDR3 length equals 16 residues. CDR1 is SGHNT and CDR2 is YYREEE in the germline V gene (reference sequence). In DNA form, the CDR3 reads TGTGCCAGCATCCGAGACAGGGATTTTGTGGAAAATGGCTACACCTTC. Protein: CASIRDRDFVENGYTF.

J is TRBJ1-4 and V is TRBV20-1; 7 bases fit TRBD1. V was clipped by 5 bases and J by 7 bases; unmatched bases: 4. The CDR3 consists of 12 residues. Germline V gene sequence: CDR1 DFQATT, CDR2 SNEGSKA (reference sequence). The CDR3 is CSARQGGEKLFF. The CDR3 nucleotides are TGCAGTGCTCGGCAGGGGGGTGAAAAACTGTTTTTT.

The chain uses TRBV7-9 and TRBJ2-3; no clear D. Trimming took 2 bases from V and 6 from J, leaving 9 bases between them. Germline CDR1 is SEHNR and CDR2 is FQNEAQ (reference sequence). The CDR3 spans 13 residues. The CDR3 DNA is TGTGCCAGCAGCTTACGGATGGGGGATACGCAGTATTTT. This encodes CASSLRMGDTQYF. The complete variable domain, with remaining parts taken from reference TRBV7-9 and TRBJ2-3, reads DTGVSQNPRHKITKRGQNVTFRCDPISEHNRLYWYRQTLGQGPEFLTYFQNEAQLEKSRLLSDRFSAERPKGSFSTLEIQRTEQGDSAMYLCASSLRMGDTQYFGPGTRLTVL.

The chain has TRBV5-6 and TRBJ2-7, with 8 bases matching TRBD1. The CDR3 contains 15 residues. Germline assignment: CDR1 SGHDT and CDR2 YYEEEE. The V gene end was trimmed by 4 bases and the J gene end by 3 bases; junction bases not matched to a gene: 9. The CDR3, as DNA: TGTGCCAGCAGCCCCTCCCGGACAGGGTACTACGAGCAGTACTTC. Translated, it gives CASSPSRTGYYEQYF.

The genes are TRBV5-1 and TRBJ1-1, with 7 nucleotides matching TRBD1. The germline V gene encodes CDR1 SGHRS and CDR2 YFSETQ. The CDR3 has 14 amino acids. V shed 3 bases and J 0 bases; nucleotides not matched to a gene: 2. In DNA, the CDR3 is TGCGCCAGCAGCTCCAGGGGGATGAACACTGAAGCTTTCTTT. Its protein is CASSSRGMNTEAFF. Filled out from reference TRBV5-1 and TRBJ1-1, the complete variable domain reads KAGVTQTPRYLIKTRGQQVTLSCSPISGHRSVSWYQQTPGQGLQFLFEYFSETQRNKGNFPGRFSGRQFSNSRSEMNVSTLELGDSALYLCASSSRGMNTEAFFGQGTRLTVV.

The chain uses TRBV12-3 or TRBV12-4 and TRBJ1-2; D gene ambiguous. The CDR3 totals 14 residues. The germline V and J ends were trimmed by 3 bases and 6 bases, with 14 bases remaining between them. DNA for the CDR3: TGTGCCAGCAGTTTGAACGGGTTTGGAGATGGCTACACCTTC. It translates to CASSLNGFGDGYTF.

The chain couples TRBV29-1 to TRBJ2-2; D not resolved. The CDR3 contains 12 residues. The germline V gene encodes CDR1 SQVTM and CDR2 ANQGSEA. Trimming removed 5 bases at V and 0 bases at J, with 4 bases between. CDR3 sequence (DNA): TGCAGCGTTAAATCGAACACCGGGGAGCTGTTTTTT. This translates into CSVKSNTGELFF.

This chain uses TRBV28 with TRBJ1-6; 10 bases line up with TRBD1. Unmatched junction bases numbered 3, after V lost 3 bases and J lost 7 bases. In germline, CDR1 is MDHEN, CDR2 SYDVKM. The CDR3 totals 15 residues. CDR3 nucleotide sequence: TGTGCCAGCAGTTTGAGGGGACAGGGGAATTCACCCCTCCACTTT. This translates into CASSLRGQGNSPLHF.

In this sample, this clonotype turned up a few times. CDR3 in amino acids: CASSQDIRSSYNSPLHF. DNA for the CDR3: TGCGCCAGCAGCCAAGATATACGGAGCTCCTATAATTCACCCCTCCACTTT. The chain employs TRBV4-3 and TRBJ1-6; D gene unclear. This CDR3 has 17 residues. Trimming cost V 0 bases and J 0 bases, with 9 bases left between them. CDR1 is LGHNA and CDR2 is YSLEER in the germline V gene.

This chain joins TRBV19 and TRBJ1-4, with TRBD1 as a possible D gene (6 bases). V was clipped by 3 bases and J by 7 bases, with 18 bases between them. The V gene's germline CDR1 is LNHDA and CDR2 SQIVND (reference sequence). This CDR3 has 16 amino acids. CDR3 sequence (DNA): TGTGCCAGTAGTATCACACCACTCGGGACATCTGAAAAACTGTTTTTT. Translating gives CASSITPLGTSEKLFF.

This clonotype was detected many times. The chain combines TRBV10-3 with TRBJ2-6, with D hard to call. The CDR3 covers 14 residues. In germline, CDR1 is ENHRY, CDR2 SYGVKD. The V end was cut by 10 bases, the J end by 6 bases, with 16 bases between. CDR3 bases: TGTGCCACCTCCGGCAGGCTTGAGGCCAACGTCCTGACTTTC. This codes for CATSGRLEANVLTF.

This clonotype occurred a few times. The V and J genes are TRBV2 and TRBJ1-1; D is ambiguous. V shed 8 bases and J shed 12 bases, with 13 bases lying between them. This CDR3 comprises 10 residues. CDR1 and CDR2 from the germline V gene are SNHLY and FYNNEI. The CDR3: CASRSAATFF. The DNA of the CDR3 is TGTGCCAGCCGCTCGGCAGCGACTTTCTTT.